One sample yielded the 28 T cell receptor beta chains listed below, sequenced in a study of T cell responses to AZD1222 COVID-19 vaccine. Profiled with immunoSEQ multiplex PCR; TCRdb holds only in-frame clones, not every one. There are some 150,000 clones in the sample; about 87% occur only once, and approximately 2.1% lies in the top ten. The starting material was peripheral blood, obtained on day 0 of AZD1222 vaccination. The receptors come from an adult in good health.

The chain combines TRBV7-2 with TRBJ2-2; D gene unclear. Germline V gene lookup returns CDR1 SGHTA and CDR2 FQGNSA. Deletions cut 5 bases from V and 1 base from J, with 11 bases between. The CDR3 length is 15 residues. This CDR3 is CASSPPLRNTGELFF. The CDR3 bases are TGTGCCAGCAGCCCTCCCCTAAGGAACACCGGGGAGCTGTTTTTT. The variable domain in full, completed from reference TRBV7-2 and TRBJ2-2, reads GAGVSQSPSNKVTEKGKDVELRCDPISGHTALYWYRQSLGQGLEFLIYFQGNSAPDKSGLPSDRFSAERTGGSVSTLTIQRTQQEDSAVYLCASSPPLRNTGELFFGEGSRLTVL.

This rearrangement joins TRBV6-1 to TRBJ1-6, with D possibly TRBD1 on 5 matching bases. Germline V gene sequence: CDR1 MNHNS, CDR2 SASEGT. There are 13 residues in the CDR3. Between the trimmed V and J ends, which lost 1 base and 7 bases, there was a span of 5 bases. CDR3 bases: TGTGCCAGCAGTGAAGGGGGGAATTCACCCCTCCACTTT. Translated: CASSEGGNSPLHF.

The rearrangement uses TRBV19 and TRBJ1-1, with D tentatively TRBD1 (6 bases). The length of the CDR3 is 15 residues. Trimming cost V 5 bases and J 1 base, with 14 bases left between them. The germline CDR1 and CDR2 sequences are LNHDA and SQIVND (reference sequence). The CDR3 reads CASSPYPDRNTEAFF. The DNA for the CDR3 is TGTGCCAGTAGTCCCTACCCGGACAGGAACACTGAAGCTTTCTTT.

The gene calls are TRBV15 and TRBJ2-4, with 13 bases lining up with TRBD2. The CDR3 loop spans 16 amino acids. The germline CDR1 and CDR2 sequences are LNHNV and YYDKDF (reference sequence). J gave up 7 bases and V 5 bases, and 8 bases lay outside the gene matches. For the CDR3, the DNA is TGTGCCACCAGCCGCCCCGGGACTAGCGGGGCGAACATTCAGTACTTC. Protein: CATSRPGTSGANIQYF.

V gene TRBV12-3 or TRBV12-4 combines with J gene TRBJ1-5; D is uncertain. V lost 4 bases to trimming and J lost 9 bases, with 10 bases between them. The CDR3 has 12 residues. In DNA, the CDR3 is TGTGCCAGCAGTTATCACCCGAGGCCCCAGCATTTT. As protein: CASSYHPRPQHF.

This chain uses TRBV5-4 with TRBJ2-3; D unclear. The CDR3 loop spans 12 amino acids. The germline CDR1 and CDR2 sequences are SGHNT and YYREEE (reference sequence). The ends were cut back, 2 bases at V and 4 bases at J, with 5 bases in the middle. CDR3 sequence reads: CASSLGSDTQYF. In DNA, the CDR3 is TGTGCCAGCAGCTTAGGGTCAGATACGCAGTATTTT.

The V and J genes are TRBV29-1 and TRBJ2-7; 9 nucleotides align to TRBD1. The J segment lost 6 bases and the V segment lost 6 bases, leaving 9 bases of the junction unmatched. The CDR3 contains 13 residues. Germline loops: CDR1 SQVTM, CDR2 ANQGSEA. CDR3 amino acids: CSVQRDRVSEQYF. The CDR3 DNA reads TGCAGCGTCCAAAGGGACAGGGTATCCGAGCAGTACTTC.

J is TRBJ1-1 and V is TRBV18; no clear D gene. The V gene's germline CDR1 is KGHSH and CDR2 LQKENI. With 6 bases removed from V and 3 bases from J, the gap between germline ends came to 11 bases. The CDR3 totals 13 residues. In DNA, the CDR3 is TGTGCCAGCTCGAGCTTGGGATACACTGAAGCTTTCTTT. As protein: CASSSLGYTEAFF. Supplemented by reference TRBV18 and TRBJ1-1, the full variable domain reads NAGVMQNPRHLVRRRGQEARLRCSPMKGHSHVYWYRQLPEEGLKFMVYLQKENIIDESGMPKERFSAEFPKEGPSILRIQQVVRGDSAAYFCASSSLGYTEAFFGQGTRLTVV.

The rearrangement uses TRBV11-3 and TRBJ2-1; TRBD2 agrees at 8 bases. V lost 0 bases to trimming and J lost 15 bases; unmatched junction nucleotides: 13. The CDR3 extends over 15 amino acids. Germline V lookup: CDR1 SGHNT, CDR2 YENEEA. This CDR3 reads CASSLDRGAGVGLFF. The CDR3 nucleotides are TGTGCCAGCAGCTTAGACAGGGGAGCGGGAGTGGGTCTGTTCTTC.

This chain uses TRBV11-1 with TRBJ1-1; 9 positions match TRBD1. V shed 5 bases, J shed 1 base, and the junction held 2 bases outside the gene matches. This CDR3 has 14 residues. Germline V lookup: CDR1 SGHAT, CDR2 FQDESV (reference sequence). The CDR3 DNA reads TGTGCCAGCAGCCCGGGACAGGGGAACACTGAAGCTTTCTTT. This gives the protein CASSPGQGNTEAFF.

In nucleotides, the CDR3 is TGTGCCAGCAGGGGGGGGTTTTCGAACACTGAAGCTTTCTTT. Protein: CASRGGFSNTEAFF. The J gene is TRBJ1-1, the V gene TRBV28, with a weak D call TRBD1 (5 bases). Germline CDR1 MDHEN, CDR2 SYDVKM. With 6 bases removed from V and 1 base from J, the gap between germline ends came to 12 bases. This CDR3 region has 14 residues.

Here the CDR3 reads CASSKVGGTNTEAFF. CDR3 coding DNA: TGTGCCAGCAGTAAAGTCGGGGGGACGAACACTGAAGCTTTCTTT. The chain combines TRBV11-3 with TRBJ1-1, with D possibly being TRBD1 (5 bases). This CDR3 comprises 15 residues. Trimming took 6 bases from V and 1 from J, leaving 15 bases between them. Germline CDR1 and CDR2: SGHNT and YENEEA.

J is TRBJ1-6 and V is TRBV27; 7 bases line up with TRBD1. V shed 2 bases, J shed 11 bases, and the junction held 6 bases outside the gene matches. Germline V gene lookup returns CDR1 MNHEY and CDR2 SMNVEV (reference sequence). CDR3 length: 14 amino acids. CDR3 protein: CASSLGKDRTPLHF. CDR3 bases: TGTGCCAGCAGTTTAGGCAAGGACAGGACACCCCTCCACTTT.

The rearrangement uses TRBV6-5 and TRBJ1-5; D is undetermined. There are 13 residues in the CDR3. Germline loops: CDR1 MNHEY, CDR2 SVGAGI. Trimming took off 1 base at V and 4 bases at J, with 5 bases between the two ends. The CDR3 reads CASSYFPNQPQHF. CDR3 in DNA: TGTGCCAGCAGTTACTTTCCGAATCAGCCCCAGCATTTT.

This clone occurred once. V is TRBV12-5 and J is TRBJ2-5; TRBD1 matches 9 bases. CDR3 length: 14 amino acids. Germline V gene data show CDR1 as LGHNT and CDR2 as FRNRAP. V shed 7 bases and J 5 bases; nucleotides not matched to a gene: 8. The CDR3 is CASARQGGWETQYF. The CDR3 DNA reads TGTGCTAGTGCCCGACAGGGGGGTTGGGAGACCCAGTACTTC.

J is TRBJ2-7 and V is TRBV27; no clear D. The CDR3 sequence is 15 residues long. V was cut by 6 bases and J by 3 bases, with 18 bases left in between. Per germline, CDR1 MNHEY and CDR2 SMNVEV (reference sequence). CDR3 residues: CASSETPVAVYEQYF. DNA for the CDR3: TGTGCCAGCAGCGAAACACCGGTCGCAGTCTACGAGCAGTACTTC.

The CDR3 DNA follows: TGCGCCAGCAGCCACTCAACGGGTAGCGGGGGGGGAAATACGCAGTATTTT. It translates to CASSHSTGSGGGNTQYF. The V call is TRBV4-3, the J call TRBJ2-3, with 11 nucleotides matching TRBD2. J lost 7 bases, V lost 3 bases, and 12 bases had no gene match. This CDR3 has 17 amino acids. The germline CDR1 and CDR2 sequences are LGHNA and YSLEER.

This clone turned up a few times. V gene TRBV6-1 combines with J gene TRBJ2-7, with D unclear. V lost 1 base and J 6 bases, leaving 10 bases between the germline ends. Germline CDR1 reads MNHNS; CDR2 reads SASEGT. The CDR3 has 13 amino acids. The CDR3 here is CASSEVSWGEQYF. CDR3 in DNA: TGTGCCAGCAGTGAAGTTAGCTGGGGCGAGCAGTACTTC.

The CDR3 DNA reads TGTGCCAGCAGTTATCCCTCCTGGTACGAGCAGTACTTC. It yields the protein CASSYPSWYEQYF. The V and J genes are TRBV6-2 or TRBV6-3 and TRBJ2-7; D unclear. The V and J ends lost 3 bases and 4 bases respectively, with 10 bases between them. The CDR3 extends over 13 amino acids. Germline V gene sequence: CDR1 MNHEY, CDR2 SVGEGT.

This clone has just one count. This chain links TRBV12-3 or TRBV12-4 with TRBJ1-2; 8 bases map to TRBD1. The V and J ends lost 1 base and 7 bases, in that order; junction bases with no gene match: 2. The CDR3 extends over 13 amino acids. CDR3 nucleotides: TGTGCCAGCAGTTTAGGGACAGGGACTGGCTACACCTTC. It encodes CASSLGTGTGYTF.

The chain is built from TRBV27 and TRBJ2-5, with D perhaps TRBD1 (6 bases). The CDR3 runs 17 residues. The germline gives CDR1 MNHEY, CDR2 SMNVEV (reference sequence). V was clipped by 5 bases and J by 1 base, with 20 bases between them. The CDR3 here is CASSPLKAGATQETQYF. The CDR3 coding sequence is TGTGCCAGCAGTCCCCTTAAGGCAGGGGCGACCCAAGAGACCCAGTACTTC.

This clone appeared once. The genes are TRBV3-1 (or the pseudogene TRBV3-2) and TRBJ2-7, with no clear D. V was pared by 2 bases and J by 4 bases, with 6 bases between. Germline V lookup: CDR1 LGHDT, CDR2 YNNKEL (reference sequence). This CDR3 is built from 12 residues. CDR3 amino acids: CASSQTGYEQYF. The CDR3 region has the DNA TGTGCCAGCAGCCAAACCGGGTACGAGCAGTACTTC.

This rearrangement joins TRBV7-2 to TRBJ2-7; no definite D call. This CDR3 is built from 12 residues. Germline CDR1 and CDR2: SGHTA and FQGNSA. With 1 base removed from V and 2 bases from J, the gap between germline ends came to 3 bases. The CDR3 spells CASSLVPYEQYF. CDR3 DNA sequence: TGTGCCAGCAGCTTAGTTCCCTACGAGCAGTACTTC.

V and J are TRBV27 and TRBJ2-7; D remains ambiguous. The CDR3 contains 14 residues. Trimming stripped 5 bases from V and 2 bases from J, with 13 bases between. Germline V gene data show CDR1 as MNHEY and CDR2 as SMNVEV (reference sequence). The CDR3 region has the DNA TGTGCCAGCAGTCCACCCAGGAGCCCCTACGAGCAGTACTTC. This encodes CASSPPRSPYEQYF.

The CDR3 spells CASSALAGGGEQYF. The DNA for the CDR3 is TGTGCCAGCAGCGCGCTAGCGGGAGGAGGTGAGCAGTACTTC. The rearrangement links TRBV9 to TRBJ2-7; TRBD2 aligns across 11 bases. Germline CDR1 reads SGDLS; CDR2 reads YYNGEE. The V gene end was trimmed by 3 bases and the J gene end by 7 bases; junction bases not matched to a gene: 6. The CDR3 loop spans 14 amino acids.

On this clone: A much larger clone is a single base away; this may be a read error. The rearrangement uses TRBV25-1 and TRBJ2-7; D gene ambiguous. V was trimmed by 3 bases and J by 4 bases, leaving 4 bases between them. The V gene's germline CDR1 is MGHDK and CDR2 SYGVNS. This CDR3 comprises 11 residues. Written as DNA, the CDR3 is TGTGCCAGCAGTGACGAGTACGAGCAGTACTTC. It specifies CASSDEYEQYF.

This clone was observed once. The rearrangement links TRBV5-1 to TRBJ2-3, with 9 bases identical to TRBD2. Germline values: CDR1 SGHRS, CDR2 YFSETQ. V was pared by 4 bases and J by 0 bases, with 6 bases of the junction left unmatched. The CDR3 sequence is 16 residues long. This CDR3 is CASSTGTSKSTDTQYF. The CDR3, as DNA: TGCGCCAGCAGCACCGGGACTAGCAAAAGCACAGATACGCAGTATTTT. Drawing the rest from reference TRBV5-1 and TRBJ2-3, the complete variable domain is KAGVTQTPRYLIKTRGQQVTLSCSPISGHRSVSWYQQTPGQGLQFLFEYFSETQRNKGNFPGRFSGRQFSNSRSEMNVSTLELGDSALYLCASSTGTSKSTDTQYFGPGTRLTVL.

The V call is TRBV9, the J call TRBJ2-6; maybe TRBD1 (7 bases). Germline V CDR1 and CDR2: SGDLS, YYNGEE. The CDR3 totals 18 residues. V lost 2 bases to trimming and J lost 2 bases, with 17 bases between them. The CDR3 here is CASSVRGATGTGANVLTF. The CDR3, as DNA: TGTGCCAGCAGCGTCAGGGGGGCGACAGGGACTGGGGCCAACGTCCTGACTTTC.